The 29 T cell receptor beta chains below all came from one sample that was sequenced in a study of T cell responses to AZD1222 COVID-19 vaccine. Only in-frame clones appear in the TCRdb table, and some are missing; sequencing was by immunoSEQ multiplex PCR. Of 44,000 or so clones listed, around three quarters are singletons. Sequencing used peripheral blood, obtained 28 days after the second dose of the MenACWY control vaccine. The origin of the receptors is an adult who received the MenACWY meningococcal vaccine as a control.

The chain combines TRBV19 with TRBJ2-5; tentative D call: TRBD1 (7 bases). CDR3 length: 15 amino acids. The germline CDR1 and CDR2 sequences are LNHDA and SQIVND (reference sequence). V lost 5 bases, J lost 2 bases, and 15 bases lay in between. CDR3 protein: CASSPRQGGQETQYF. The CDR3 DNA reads TGTGCCAGTAGTCCCCGACAGGGAGGACAAGAGACCCAGTACTTC.

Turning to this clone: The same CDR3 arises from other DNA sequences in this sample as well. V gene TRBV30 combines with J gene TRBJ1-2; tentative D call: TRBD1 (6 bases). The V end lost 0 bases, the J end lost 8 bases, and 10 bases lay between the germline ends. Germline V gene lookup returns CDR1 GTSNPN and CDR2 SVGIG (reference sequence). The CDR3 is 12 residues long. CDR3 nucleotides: TGTGCCTGGAGTGTCAAGGGGGGAGGCTACACCTTC. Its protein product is CAWSVKGGGYTF. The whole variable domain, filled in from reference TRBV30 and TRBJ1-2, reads SQTIHQWPATLVQPVGSPLSLECTVEGTSNPNLYWYRQAAGRGLQLLFYSVGIGQISSEVPQNLSASRPQDRQFILSSKKLLLSDSGFYLCAWSVKGGGYTFGSGTRLTVV.

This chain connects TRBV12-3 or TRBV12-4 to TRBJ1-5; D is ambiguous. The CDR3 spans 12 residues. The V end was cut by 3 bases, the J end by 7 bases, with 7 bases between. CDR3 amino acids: CASSFGSQPQHF. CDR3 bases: TGTGCCAGCAGTTTCGGGAGCCAGCCCCAGCATTTT.

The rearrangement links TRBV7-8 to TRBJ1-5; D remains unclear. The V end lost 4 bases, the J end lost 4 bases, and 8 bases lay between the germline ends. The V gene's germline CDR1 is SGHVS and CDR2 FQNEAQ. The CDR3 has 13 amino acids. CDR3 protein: CASSSKKNQPQHF. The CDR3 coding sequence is TGTGCCAGCAGCTCAAAAAAGAATCAGCCCCAGCATTTT. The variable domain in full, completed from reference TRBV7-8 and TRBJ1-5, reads GAGVSQSPRYKVAKRGQDVALRCDPISGHVSLFWYQQALGQGPEFLTYFQNEAQLDKSGLPSDRFFAERPEGSVSTLKIQRTQQEDSAVYLCASSSKKNQPQHFGDGTRLSIL.

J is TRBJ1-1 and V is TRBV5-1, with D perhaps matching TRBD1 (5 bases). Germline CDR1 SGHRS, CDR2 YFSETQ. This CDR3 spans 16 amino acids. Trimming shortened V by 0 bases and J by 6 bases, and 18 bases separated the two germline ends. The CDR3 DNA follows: TGCGCCAGCAGCTTGGAAGGGGCGCGGATGATCTCTGAAGCTTTCTTT. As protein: CASSLEGARMISEAFF. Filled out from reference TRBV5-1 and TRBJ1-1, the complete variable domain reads KAGVTQTPRYLIKTRGQQVTLSCSPISGHRSVSWYQQTPGQGLQFLFEYFSETQRNKGNFPGRFSGRQFSNSRSEMNVSTLELGDSALYLCASSLEGARMISEAFFGQGTRLTVV.

The CDR3 nucleotides read TGCGCCAGCAGCCCCGGACAGGGGTTCCCATACGAGCAGTACGTC. This encodes CASSPGQGFPYEQYV. V is TRBV4-1 and J is TRBJ2-7; 9 positions match TRBD1. Germline loops: CDR1 MGHRA, CDR2 YSYEKL. This CDR3 is built from 15 residues. Trimming took 4 bases from V and 4 from J; bases not matched to a gene: 8.

The CDR3 DNA sequence: TGCGCCAGCAGCTTCCAGAGTGAAGCTTTCTTT. The encoded protein is CASSFQSEAFF. The chain joins TRBV5-1 to TRBJ1-1; no firm D call. The CDR3 length is 11 residues. The germline gives CDR1 SGHRS, CDR2 YFSETQ. V lost 2 bases, J lost 7 bases, and 6 bases lay in between.

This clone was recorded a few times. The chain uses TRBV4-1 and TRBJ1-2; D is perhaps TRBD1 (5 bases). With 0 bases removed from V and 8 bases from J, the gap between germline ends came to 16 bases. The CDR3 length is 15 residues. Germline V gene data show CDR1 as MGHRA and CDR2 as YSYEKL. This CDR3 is CASSQDPTGGNGYTF. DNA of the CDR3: TGCGCCAGCAGCCAAGACCCCACGGGGGGAAACGGCTACACCTTC.

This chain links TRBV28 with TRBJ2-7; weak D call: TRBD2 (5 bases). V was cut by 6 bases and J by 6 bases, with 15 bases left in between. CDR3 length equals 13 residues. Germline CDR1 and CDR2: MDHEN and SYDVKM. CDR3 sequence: CASSRGSGVEQYF. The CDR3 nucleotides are TGTGCCAGCAGCCGAGGGTCAGGAGTCGAGCAGTACTTC.

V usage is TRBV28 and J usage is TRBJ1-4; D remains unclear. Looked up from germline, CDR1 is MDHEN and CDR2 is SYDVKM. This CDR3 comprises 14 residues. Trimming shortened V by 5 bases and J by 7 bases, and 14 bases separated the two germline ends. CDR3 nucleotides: TGTGCCAGCAGTGAGACCGGAGGAGGTGAAAAACTGTTTTTT. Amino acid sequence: CASSETGGGEKLFF.

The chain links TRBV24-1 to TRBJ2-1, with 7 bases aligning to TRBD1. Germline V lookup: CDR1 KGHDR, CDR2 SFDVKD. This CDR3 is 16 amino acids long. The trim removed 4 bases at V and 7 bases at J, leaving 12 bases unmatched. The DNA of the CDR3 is TGTGCCACCAGTGACTCCGGGACAGAGCGTCTGAATGAGCAGTTCTTC. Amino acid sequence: CATSDSGTERLNEQFF.

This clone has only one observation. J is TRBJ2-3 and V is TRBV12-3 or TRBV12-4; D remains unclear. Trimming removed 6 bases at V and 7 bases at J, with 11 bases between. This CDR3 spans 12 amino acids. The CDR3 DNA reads TGTGCCAGCAGCCCAGATGCGAATACGCAGTATTTT. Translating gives CASSPDANTQYF.

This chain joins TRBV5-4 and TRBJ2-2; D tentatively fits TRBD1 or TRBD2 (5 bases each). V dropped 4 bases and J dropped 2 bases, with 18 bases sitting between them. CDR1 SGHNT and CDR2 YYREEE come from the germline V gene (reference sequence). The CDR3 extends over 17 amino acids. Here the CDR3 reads CASSLSGTQLNTGELFF. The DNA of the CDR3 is TGTGCCAGCAGCCTCTCCGGGACCCAACTCAACACCGGGGAGCTGTTTTTT. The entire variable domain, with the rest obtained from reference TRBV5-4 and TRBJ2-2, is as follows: ETGVTQSPTHLIKTRGQQVTLRCSSQSGHNTVSWYQQALGQGPQFIFQYYREEENGRGNFPPRFSGLQFPNYSSELNVNALELDDSALYLCASSLSGTQLNTGELFFGEGSRLTVL.

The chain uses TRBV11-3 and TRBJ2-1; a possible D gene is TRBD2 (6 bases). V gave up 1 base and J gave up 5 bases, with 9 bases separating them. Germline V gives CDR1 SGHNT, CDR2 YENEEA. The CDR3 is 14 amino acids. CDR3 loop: CASSLGGGNNEQFF. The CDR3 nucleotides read TGTGCCAGCAGCTTAGGTGGGGGGAACAATGAGCAGTTCTTC.

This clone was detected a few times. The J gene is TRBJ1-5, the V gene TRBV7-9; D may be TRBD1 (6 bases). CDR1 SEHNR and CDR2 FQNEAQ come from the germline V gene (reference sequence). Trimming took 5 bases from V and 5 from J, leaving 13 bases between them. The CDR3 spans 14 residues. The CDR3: CASSPTGIHQPQHF. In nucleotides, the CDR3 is TGTGCCAGCAGCCCCACAGGGATCCATCAGCCCCAGCATTTT.

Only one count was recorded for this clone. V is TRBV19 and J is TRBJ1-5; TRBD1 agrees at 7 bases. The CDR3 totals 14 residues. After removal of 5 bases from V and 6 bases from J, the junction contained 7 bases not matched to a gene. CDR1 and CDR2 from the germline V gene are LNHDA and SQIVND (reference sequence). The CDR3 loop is CASSLTGTFQPQHF. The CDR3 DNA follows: TGTGCCAGTAGTCTGACAGGGACATTTCAGCCCCAGCATTTT.

The CDR3 DNA follows: TGCAGCGTTGTAAGGGAGGTGGACACTGAAGCTTTCTTT. It encodes CSVVREVDTEAFF. This sequence joins TRBV29-1 and TRBJ1-1; the D is unclear. Per the germline V gene, CDR1 is SQVTM and CDR2 is ANQGSEA. The CDR3 is made up of 13 amino acids. V was trimmed by 4 bases and J by 3 bases, leaving 12 bases between them.

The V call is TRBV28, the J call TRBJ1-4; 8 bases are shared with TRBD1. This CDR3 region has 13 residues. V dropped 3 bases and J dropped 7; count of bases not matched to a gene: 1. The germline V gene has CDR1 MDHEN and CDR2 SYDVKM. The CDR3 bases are TGTGCCAGCAGTTTGGACAGGGTTGAAAAACTGTTTTTT. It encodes CASSLDRVEKLFF.

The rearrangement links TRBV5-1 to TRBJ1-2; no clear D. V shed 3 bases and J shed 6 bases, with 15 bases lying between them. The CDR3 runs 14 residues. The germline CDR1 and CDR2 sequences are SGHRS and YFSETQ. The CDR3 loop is CASSSASRRDGYTF. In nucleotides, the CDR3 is TGCGCCAGCAGCTCGGCCAGCCGCCGCGATGGCTACACCTTC.

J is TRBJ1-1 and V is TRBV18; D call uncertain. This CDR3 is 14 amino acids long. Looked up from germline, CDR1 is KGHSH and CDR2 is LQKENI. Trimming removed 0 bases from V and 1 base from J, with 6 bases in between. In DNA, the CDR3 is TGTGCCAGCTCACCACCCCGACCGAACACTGAAGCTTTCTTT. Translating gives CASSPPRPNTEAFF.

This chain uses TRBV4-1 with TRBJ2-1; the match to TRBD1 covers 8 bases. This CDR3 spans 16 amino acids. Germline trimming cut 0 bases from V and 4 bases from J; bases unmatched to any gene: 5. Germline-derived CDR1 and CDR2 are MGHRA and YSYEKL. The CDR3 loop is CASSQERTGRYNEQFF. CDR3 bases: TGCGCCAGCAGCCAAGAACGGACAGGGAGGTACAATGAGCAGTTCTTC.

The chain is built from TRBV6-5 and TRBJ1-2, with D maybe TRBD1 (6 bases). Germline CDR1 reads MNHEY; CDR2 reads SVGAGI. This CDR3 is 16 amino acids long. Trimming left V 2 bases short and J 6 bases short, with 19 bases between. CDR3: CASSYLLHRDSHGYTF. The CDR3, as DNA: TGTGCCAGCAGTTACCTGCTTCACAGGGATTCCCATGGCTACACCTTC.

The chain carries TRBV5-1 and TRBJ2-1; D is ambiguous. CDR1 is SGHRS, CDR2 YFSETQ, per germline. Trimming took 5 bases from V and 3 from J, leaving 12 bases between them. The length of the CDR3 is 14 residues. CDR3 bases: TGCGCCAGCAGTCCGAACCCCCTCTACAATGAGCAGTTCTTC. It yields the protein CASSPNPLYNEQFF.

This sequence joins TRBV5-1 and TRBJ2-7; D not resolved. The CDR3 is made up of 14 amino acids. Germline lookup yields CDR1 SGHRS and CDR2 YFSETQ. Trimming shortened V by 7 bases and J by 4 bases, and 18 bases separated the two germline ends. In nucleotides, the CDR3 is TGCGCCAGCTCTGCCGCCCAAGGTGGGTACGAGCAGTACTTC. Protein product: CASSAAQGGYEQYF.

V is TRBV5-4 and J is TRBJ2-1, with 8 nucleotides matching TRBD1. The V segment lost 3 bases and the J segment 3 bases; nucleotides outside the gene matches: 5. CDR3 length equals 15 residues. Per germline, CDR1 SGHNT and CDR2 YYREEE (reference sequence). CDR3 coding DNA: TGTGCCAGCAGCTCTTTCGACAGGGGCTACAATGAGCAGTTCTTC. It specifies CASSSFDRGYNEQFF.

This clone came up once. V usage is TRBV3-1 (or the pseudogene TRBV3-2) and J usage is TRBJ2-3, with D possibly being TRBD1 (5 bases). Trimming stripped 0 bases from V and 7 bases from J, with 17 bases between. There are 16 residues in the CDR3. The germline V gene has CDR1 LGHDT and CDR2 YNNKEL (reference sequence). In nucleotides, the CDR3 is TGTGCCAGCAGCCAAGATCTCTTCAGGGAAGGGAATACGCAGTATTTT. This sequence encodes CASSQDLFREGNTQYF.

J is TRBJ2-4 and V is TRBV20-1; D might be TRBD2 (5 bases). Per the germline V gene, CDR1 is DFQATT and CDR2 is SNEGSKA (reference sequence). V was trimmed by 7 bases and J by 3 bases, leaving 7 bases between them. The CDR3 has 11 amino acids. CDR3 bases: TGCAGTGTTGGAGGCAAAAACATTCAGTACTTC. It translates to CSVGGKNIQYF.

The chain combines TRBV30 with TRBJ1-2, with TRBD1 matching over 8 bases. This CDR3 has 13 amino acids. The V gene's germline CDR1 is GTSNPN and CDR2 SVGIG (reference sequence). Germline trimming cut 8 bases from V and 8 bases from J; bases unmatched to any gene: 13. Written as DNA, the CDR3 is TGTGCCAGCCCAAGAACAGGGGGAAAAGGCTACACCTTC. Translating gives CASPRTGGKGYTF.

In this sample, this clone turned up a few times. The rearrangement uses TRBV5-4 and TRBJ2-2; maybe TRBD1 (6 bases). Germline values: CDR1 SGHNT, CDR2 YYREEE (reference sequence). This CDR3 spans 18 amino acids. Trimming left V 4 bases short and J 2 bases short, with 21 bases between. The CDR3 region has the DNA TGTGCCAGCAGCCCGTGGGGGCAACCAAATGTCAACACCGGGGAGCTGTTTTTT. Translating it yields CASSPWGQPNVNTGELFF.